The T cell receptor beta chain under discussion was sequenced for a study of T cell repertoires in aging, cancer and after chemotherapy. Study at large: Pre- and post-chemotherapy samples were paired from chronic lymphocytic leukemia patients treated with fludarabine- or bendamustine-based regimens.

TRB rearrangements spanning V, D and J were amplified using mixed TRB-A/B primers. Each CDR3 protein gets one entry after TCRdb re-called the multiplex PCR reads with MiXCR. The table has some 1,400 distinct CDR3 sequences, about 24% seen once; the top ten hold about four fifths. Overall study findings and caveats: Rebound thymic output was suggested by rising median generation probability during chemotherapy in each cancer cohort. In cancer patients, declining TCR diversity with age involved lost richness and lost evenness. Age-matched healthy donors had significantly more diverse, less clonal blood TCR repertoires than untreated cancer patients.

By share of the sample, this clonotype is medium-sized. Its antigen is not known. Deletions cut 0 bases from V and 7 bases from J, with 4 bases between. The germline V gene has CDR1 GTSNPN and CDR2 SVGIG (reference sequence). The CDR3 totals 11 residues. TCR beta rearrangements were amplified from peripheral blood genomic DNA. This TCR came from a human donor with a blood cancer. Sequenced sample: blood. The chain couples TRBV30 to TRBJ2-1; D gene unclear. DNA for the CDR3: TGTGCCTGGAGTGTAACGAATGAGCAGTTCTTC. Residues: CAWSVTNEQFF.